This entry lists 8 T cell receptor beta chains sequenced from one sample in a study of T cell clones after liver transplantation. Using immunoSEQ multiplex PCR, the repertoire was profiled, and TCRdb retains in-frame clones only, with some absent. The repertoire holds roughly 100,000 clones, with 84% as singletons. The sample in question was CD4+ T cells from blood, obtained around 48 months after liver transplant. These receptors were collected from a human patient who received a liver transplant. Certain T cells may be donor cells from the graft.

The DNA of the CDR3 is TGCGCCAGCAGTGACCCACGGGACCGTTACGAGCAGTACTTC. This codes for CASSDPRDRYEQYF. The chain combines TRBV10-2 with TRBJ2-7; D possibly matches TRBD1 or TRBD2 (5 bases each). Looked up from germline, CDR1 is WSHSY and CDR2 is SAAADI. This CDR3 region has 14 residues. V lost 3 bases to trimming and J lost 4 bases, with 13 bases between them.

V is TRBV18 and J is TRBJ1-1; perhaps TRBD1 as D (6 bases). Germline V lookup: CDR1 KGHSH, CDR2 LQKENI. V was trimmed by 2 bases and J by 4 bases, leaving 8 bases between them. This CDR3 is 13 amino acids long. CDR3 nucleotides: TGTGCCAGCTCACCAACGGGGGCCACTGAAGCTTTCTTT. Translated, it gives CASSPTGATEAFF.

The chain couples TRBV5-1 to TRBJ2-3; D possibly corresponds to TRBD2 (7 bases). V was pared by 0 bases and J by 5 bases, with 19 bases between. The CDR3 has 17 amino acids. Germline V gene sequence: CDR1 SGHRS, CDR2 YFSETQ. The chain's CDR3 is CASSLAIGSGGQDTQYF. The CDR3 DNA follows: TGCGCCAGCAGCTTGGCGATCGGGTCCGGGGGGCAAGATACGCAGTATTTT.

V usage is TRBV6-5 and J usage is TRBJ1-1, with unresolved D. Germline CDR1 and CDR2: MNHEY and SVGAGI. Trimming took off 5 bases at V and 3 bases at J, with 7 bases between the two ends. The CDR3 has 12 residues. This CDR3 is CASSRFDTEAFF. CDR3 nucleotides: TGTGCCAGCAGTCGTTTTGACACTGAAGCTTTCTTT.

This sequence joins TRBV5-1 and TRBJ2-7; D not resolved. CDR1 and CDR2 from the germline V gene are SGHRS and YFSETQ. The CDR3 totals 14 residues. Trimming shortened V by 5 bases and J by 6 bases, and 18 bases separated the two germline ends. CDR3 nucleotides: TGCGCCAGCAGGTCCCAAGCGTACCCAGGCGAGCAGTACTTC. As protein: CASRSQAYPGEQYF.

This clone turned up a few times. The rearrangement uses TRBV25-1 and TRBJ2-7; TRBD1 agrees at 9 bases. The CDR3 totals 14 residues. CDR1 MGHDK and CDR2 SYGVNS come from the germline V gene. Trimming removed 4 bases from V and 8 bases from J; junction bases left unmatched: 9. As DNA, the CDR3 is TGTGCCAGCAGTGCACCCGGGACAGGGTTACAGCAGTACTTC. Its translation: CASSAPGTGLQQYF.

V usage is TRBV4-1 and J usage is TRBJ1-2, with 9 bases identical to TRBD1. The CDR3 has 15 amino acids. Germline V gene sequence: CDR1 MGHRA, CDR2 YSYEKL. Trimming took 0 bases from V and 6 from J; bases not matched to a gene: 5. CDR3 loop: CASSQEGTGGHGYTF. The CDR3, as DNA: TGCGCCAGCAGCCAAGAAGGTACAGGGGGCCATGGCTACACCTTC.

V and J are TRBV28 and TRBJ2-7, with D perhaps assigned TRBD1 or TRBD2 (7 bases each). V lost 8 bases to trimming and J lost 0 bases, with 14 bases between them. The CDR3 length is 14 residues. Germline lookup yields CDR1 MDHEN and CDR2 SYDVKM. The CDR3 here is CASLQGGSSYEQYF. CDR3 nucleotide sequence: TGTGCCAGCCTGCAGGGGGGGAGCTCCTACGAGCAGTACTTC.